The entry that follows covers one T cell receptor beta chain sequence. Its target is not known. The data were taken from a study of PD-1 blockade in classical Hodgkin lymphoma. The study's findings and limits: While CD8+ TCR diversity did not rise significantly by C4D1, CD4+ TCR diversity did.

The V end lost 7 bases, the J end lost 3 bases, and 13 bases lay between the germline ends. Germline assignment: CDR1 SGHNT and CDR2 YYREEE (reference sequence). The CDR3 is 13 amino acids. Sequencing used immunoSEQ multiplex PCR; TCRdb keeps in-frame clones, though not all of them. Among about 96,000 clones listed, more than 85% were seen once. The time point is: cycle 4 day 1 (C4D1), after 6 weeks of nivolumab. Every patient experienced relapse after autologous stem cell transplantation, and brentuximab vedotin exposure varied. The rearrangement uses TRBV5-4 and TRBJ1-2; D is unresolved. The TCR was taken from a human donor with classical Hodgkin lymphoma. Here the sequenced sample was peripheral blood mononuclear cells (PBMCs), taken before the fourth cycle of nivolumab. This chain's CDR3 is CASRDGGYYGYTF. CDR3 coding DNA: TGTGCCAGCCGCGATGGAGGCTACTATGGCTACACCTTC. Together with reference TRBV5-4 and TRBJ1-2, the CDR3 gives the full variable domain: ETGVTQSPTHLIKTRGQQVTLRCSSQSGHNTVSWYQQALGQGPQFIFQYYREEENGRGNFPPRFSGLQFPNYSSELNVNALELDDSALYLCASRDGGYYGYTFGSGTRLTVV.